The 4 T cell receptor beta chains in this list originate from one sample, sequenced in a study of T cells in Graves' hyperthyroidism and ophthalmopathy. From RNA transcripts, TCR beta CDR3 regions were amplified. When the TCR CDR3 underwent first-round RT-PCR, the HTBI primer set was used. In TCRdb, the multiplex PCR reads were re-called with MiXCR into one record per CDR3 protein. This sample has 540,000 or so distinct CDR3 sequences, with approximately 15% found just once. The source material was blood. The receptors derive from a woman in her twenties or thirties with Graves' hyperthyroidism.

The chain joins TRBV27 to TRBJ2-5; 8 bases line up with TRBD2. Losses at the gene ends were 6 bases for V and 5 bases for J; bases not matched to a gene: 5. Germline V gene sequence: CDR1 MNHEY, CDR2 SMNVEV (reference sequence). This CDR3 comprises 13 residues. In DNA, the CDR3 is TGTGCCAGCAGGGAAGCGGGAGTGGAGACCCAGTACTTC. It yields the protein CASREAGVETQYF.

This clonotype was observed many times. V usage is TRBV20-1 and J usage is TRBJ2-5; 8 bases align to TRBD2. V lost 1 base and J lost 0; bases outside the gene matches: 7. Germline assignment: CDR1 DFQATT and CDR2 SNEGSKA (reference sequence). The CDR3 has 16 residues. CDR3 amino acids: CSARVTTSAYQETQYF. For the CDR3, the DNA is TGCAGTGCTAGAGTTACGACTAGCGCGTACCAAGAGACCCAGTACTTC.

This clonotype was seen at least ten times. This CDR3 is CASSQRPQGSGVTDTQYF. CDR3 DNA: TGTGCCAGCAGCCAACGCCCCCAGGGGAGCGGCGTAACAGATACGCAGTATTTT. This sequence joins TRBV7-6 and TRBJ2-3, with a weak D call TRBD1 (6 bases). The length of the CDR3 is 18 residues. From germline, CDR1 is SGHVS and CDR2 FNYEAQ. Trimming stripped 5 bases from V and 3 bases from J, with 24 bases between.

In this sample, this clonotype turned up many times. This chain uses TRBV5-1 with TRBJ2-7, with D maybe TRBD1 (5 bases). V lost 7 bases, J lost 9 bases, and 26 bases lay in between. CDR3 length equals 15 residues. Germline CDR1 SGHRS, CDR2 YFSETQ. The DNA for the CDR3 is TGCGCCAGCTCCTTTGAGGCTAGGGGCGAAGGAGTGCAGTACTTC. Its translation: CASSFEARGEGVQYF.